This TCR beta chain was obtained from a study of cytomegalovirus exposure and HLA in healthy donors. Across the study: Counted in an early data release were 85 million or so unique TCRs from HLA-typed donors.

CDR1 SGHTS and CDR2 YDEGEE come from the germline V gene. This CDR3 region has 12 residues. Trimming stripped 2 bases from V and 8 bases from J, with 8 bases between. Comment on this clone: What it recognizes is unknown.

Study conclusions and caveats: Roughly uniform sequencing depth across donors was assumed, possibly incorrectly. A later analysis found common viral pathogens apparently linked to several of the most significant clusters. The authors considered a cluster of highly shared sequence variants likely to be a sequencing artifact.

The PCR had 60 Vbeta and 13 Jbeta primers. This table comes from immunoSEQ multiplex PCR, and its TCRdb copy is limited to in-frame clones, with some not included. In the table there are 100,000 or so clones, roughly 84% of which are singletons. Source material: PBMCs. The chain uses TRBV5-8 and TRBJ1-5; D unclear. The source of this sequence is a woman aged 18-35 years in good health and CMV-seronegative. The CDR3, as DNA: TGTGCCAGCAGCTTAAGACGGGAGCCCCAGCATTTT. It is translated as CASSLRREPQHF.